This T cell receptor (beta chain) was sequenced for a study of blood T cell repertoires in COVID-19. Background on the study: The origin of the acute and convalescent COVID-19 samples was the United States, Italy and Spain.

As originally analysed: Reference gene primer amplification gave nucleated cell count estimates. Using immunoSEQ multiplex PCR, the repertoire was profiled, and TCRdb retains in-frame clones only, with some absent. V, J and clone size were drawn from that table, and D and trimming were deduced from the DNA. Of approximately 100,000 clones detected, about 87% appear once; the ten largest clones hold about 15%. The CDR3 has 14 residues. Trimming took 1 base from V and 7 from J, leaving 9 bases between them. Germline CDR1 reads SGDLS; CDR2 reads YYNGEE. The material sequenced was peripheral blood. This chain joins TRBV9 and TRBJ1-6, with TRBD1 as a possible D gene (5 bases). This TCR was recovered from a man aged 50-60 years with acute or convalescent COVID-19. CDR3 bases: TGTGCCAGCAGCGTATTGGACACGAATTCACCCCTCCACTTT. Translating gives CASSVLDTNSPLHF.